This TCR beta chain was sequenced in a study of cytomegalovirus exposure and HLA in healthy donors. General study results and limits: A later analysis found most CMV-associated TCR beta chains apparently HLA-restricted. There were reportedly fewer N-insertions in an Asian-associated ancestry cluster than the roughly 670-donor mean, in a later analysis. In a later analysis, at a false discovery rate of 0.05, 17,000 or so TCR beta sequences were associated with HLA alleles.

CDR3 length: 15 residues. Trimming pared 2 bases from V and 1 base from J, leaving 11 bases between. Per germline, CDR1 SGHAT and CDR2 FQNNGV. With respect to this clone: The antigen is not known.

Amplification used 60 Vbeta primers and 13 Jbeta primers. Generated by immunoSEQ multiplex PCR, the TCRdb table keeps only in-frame clones and is missing some. This sample has 80,000 or so clones; roughly 9.1% occur once, and the top ten carry roughly a quarter. Input material: PBMCs. This chain connects TRBV11-2 to TRBJ1-1, with D tentatively TRBD1 (6 bases). The TCR was taken from a man aged 60 to 69 in good health and CMV-seropositive. The DNA for the CDR3 is TGTGCCAGCAGCTTACTTCCGGGACAGAACACTGAAGCTTTCTTT. This codes for CASSLLPGQNTEAFF.